This T cell receptor beta chain was profiled in a study of blood T cell repertoires in COVID-19 (TCRdb year 2020). For the wider study: Collaborator samples came from the United States, Italy and Spain and covered acute and convalescent phases of COVID-19. The material from the prospective study consisted of cDNA or gDNA derived from T cells, B-cell-depleted T cells, or PBMCs. Deeply sampled blood TCRbeta repertoires from subjects exposed to, actively infected with, or recovered from COVID-19 were included in the dataset. A freely available public database, intended as a resource for researchers studying the immune response to SARS-CoV-2, is where the repertoires were released. The samples were drawn from two sources: the first 160 participants of the ongoing ImmuneRACE study, and 950 to 1,500 subjects contributed by 6 global collaborators. A de-identified subject ID, COVID-19 status, age in years and sex were almost always included in the sample metadata. Where HLA class I and class II types were available, the types were taken from metadata supplied by the sample provider, not from assay-based typing.

Broad study findings and their caveats: How much clinical and demographic metadata was included differed by source and by participant, and the metadata was provided uncurated.

TCRbeta CDR3 regions were amplified from genomic DNA by means of the immunoSEQ Assay, a bias-controlled multiplex PCR. As for how the authors treated the data: Nucleated cell counts per sample were estimated from amplification of reference gene primers within the assay. To quantify the absolute abundance of each unique TCRbeta CDR3 rearrangement, sequence reads were collapsed and filtered. For each sample, productive Simpson clonality was calculated as the square root of Simpson's diversity index over productive rearrangements. The immuneACCESS repertoire file appears here via TCRdb, limited to in-frame rearrangements. These files lack a portion of the clones; in checked studies, under half of the deficit traces to unresolved V genes, and the cause of the others is not known. V, J and clone size derive from that table, while D and trimming were established from the DNA sequence. The sample records approximately 25,000 clones, 85% to 90% of which are singletons. Jointly, the top ten make up about 1.8% of the sample.

The collaborating institutions used their own protocols to collect whole blood in K2EDTA tubes. For TCRbeta analysis, collaborator samples were shipped as frozen whole blood, as isolated PBMCs, or as DNA extracted from either sample type. A note on this clone: What this receptor recognizes is not known. Within one base of it there is no much larger clone, and no base qualities were kept.

CDR1 and CDR2 are read off the germline V gene as MNHEY and SVGAGI. The CDR3 goes from the cysteine to the phenylalanine over 15 residues. The only DNA kept is the CDR3, 45 bases in frame from the first base. Germline trimming: 7 bases from V, 3 bases from J; junction bases outside gene matches: 5. The sequenced sample was peripheral blood. In this chain, TRBV6-5 is recombined with TRBJ2-2; TRBD1 fits 10 bases in the junction. This sequence was found in a woman aged 55 to 70 with active COVID-19. CDR3 reads: CASTFGQGDTGELFF. In nucleotide form, the sequence is TGTGCCAGCACCTTTGGACAGGGGGACACCGGGGAGCTGTTTTTT.